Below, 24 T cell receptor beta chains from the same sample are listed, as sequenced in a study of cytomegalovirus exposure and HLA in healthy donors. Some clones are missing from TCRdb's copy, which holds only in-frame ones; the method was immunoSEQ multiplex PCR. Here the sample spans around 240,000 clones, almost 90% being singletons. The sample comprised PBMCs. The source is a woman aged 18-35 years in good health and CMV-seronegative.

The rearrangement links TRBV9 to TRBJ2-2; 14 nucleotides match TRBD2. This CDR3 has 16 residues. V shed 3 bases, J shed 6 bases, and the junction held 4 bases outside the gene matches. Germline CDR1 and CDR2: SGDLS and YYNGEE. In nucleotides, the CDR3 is TGTGCCAGCAGCGAGGGACTAGCGGGGGTCGCCGGGGAGCTGTTTTTT. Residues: CASSEGLAGVAGELFF.

CDR3 loop: CASSEALQGANEQFF. DNA for the CDR3: TGTGCCAGCAGTGAAGCGCTACAGGGGGCGAATGAGCAGTTCTTC. J is TRBJ2-1 and V is TRBV6-1, with TRBD1 matching 9 bases. V lost 0 bases and J lost 7; bases outside the gene matches: 4. CDR1 and CDR2 from the germline V gene are MNHNS and SASEGT. This CDR3 is built from 15 residues.

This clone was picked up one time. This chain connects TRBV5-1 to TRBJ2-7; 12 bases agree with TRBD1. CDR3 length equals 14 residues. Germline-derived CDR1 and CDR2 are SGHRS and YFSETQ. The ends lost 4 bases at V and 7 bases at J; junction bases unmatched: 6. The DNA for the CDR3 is TGCGCCAGCAGCACGGGACAGGGGGCAGGGGAGCAGTACTTC. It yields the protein CASSTGQGAGEQYF.

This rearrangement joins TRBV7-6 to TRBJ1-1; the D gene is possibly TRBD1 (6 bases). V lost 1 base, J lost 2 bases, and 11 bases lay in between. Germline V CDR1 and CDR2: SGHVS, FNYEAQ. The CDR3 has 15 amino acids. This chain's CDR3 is CASSLEGGRNTEAFF. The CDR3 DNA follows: TGTGCCAGCAGCTTAGAGGGGGGGAGAAACACTGAAGCTTTCTTT.

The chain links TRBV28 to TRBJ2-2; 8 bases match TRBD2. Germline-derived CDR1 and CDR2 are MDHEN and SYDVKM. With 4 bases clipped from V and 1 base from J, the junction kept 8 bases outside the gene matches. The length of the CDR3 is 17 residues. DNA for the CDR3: TGTGCCAGCAGTTCACGCGGGGGGTTAGTGAACACCGGGGAGCTGTTTTTT. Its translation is CASSSRGGLVNTGELFF.

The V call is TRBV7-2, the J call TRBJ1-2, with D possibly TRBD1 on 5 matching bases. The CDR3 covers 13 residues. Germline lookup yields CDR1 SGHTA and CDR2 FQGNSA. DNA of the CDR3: TGTGCAGGAAAGGGGCAGGCTAACTATGGCTACACCTTC. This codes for CAGKGQANYGYTF.

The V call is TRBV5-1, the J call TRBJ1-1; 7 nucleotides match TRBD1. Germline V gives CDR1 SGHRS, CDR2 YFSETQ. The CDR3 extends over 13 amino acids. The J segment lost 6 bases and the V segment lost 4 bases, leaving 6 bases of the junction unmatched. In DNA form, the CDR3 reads TGCGCCAGCAGCCTGGGGACAGCGCCTGAAGCTTTCTTT. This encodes CASSLGTAPEAFF. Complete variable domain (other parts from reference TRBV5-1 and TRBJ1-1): KAGVTQTPRYLIKTRGQQVTLSCSPISGHRSVSWYQQTPGQGLQFLFEYFSETQRNKGNFPGRFSGRQFSNSRSEMNVSTLELGDSALYLCASSLGTAPEAFFGQGTRLTVV.

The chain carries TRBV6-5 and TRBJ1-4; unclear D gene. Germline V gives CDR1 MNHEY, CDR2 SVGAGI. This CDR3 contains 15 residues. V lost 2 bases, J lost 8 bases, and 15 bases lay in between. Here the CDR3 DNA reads TGTGCCAGCAGTTACGGCGCCTCCGGGGAGGAAAAACTGTTTTTT. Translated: CASSYGASGEEKLFF.

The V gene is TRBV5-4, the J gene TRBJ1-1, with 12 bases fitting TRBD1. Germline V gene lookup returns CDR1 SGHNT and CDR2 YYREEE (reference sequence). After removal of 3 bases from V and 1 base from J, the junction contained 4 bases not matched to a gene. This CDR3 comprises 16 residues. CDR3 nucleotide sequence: TGTGCCAGCAGCTCGGGGGACAGGGGGCCGAACACTGAAGCTTTCTTT. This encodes CASSSGDRGPNTEAFF.

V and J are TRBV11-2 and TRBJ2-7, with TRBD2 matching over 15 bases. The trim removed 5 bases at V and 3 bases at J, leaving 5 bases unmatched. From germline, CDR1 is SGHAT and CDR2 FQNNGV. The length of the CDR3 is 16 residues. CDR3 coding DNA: TGTGCCAGCAGCACCTGGACTAGCGGGGGGGTCTACGAGCAGTACTTC. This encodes CASSTWTSGGVYEQYF.

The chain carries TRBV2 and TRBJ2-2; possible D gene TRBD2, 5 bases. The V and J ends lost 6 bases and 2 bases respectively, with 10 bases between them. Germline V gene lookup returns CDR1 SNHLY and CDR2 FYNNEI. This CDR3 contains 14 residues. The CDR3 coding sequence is TGTGCCAGCAGGGGGAGAACTAACACCGGGGAGCTGTTTTTT. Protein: CASRGRTNTGELFF.

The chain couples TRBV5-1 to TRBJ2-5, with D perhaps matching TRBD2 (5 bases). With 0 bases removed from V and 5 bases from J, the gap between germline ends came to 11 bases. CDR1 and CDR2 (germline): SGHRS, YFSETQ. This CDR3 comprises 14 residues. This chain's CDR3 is CASSLDRGSETQYF. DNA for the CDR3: TGCGCCAGCAGCTTGGATCGGGGTTCGGAGACCCAGTACTTC. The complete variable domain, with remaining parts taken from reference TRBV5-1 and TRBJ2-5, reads KAGVTQTPRYLIKTRGQQVTLSCSPISGHRSVSWYQQTPGQGLQFLFEYFSETQRNKGNFPGRFSGRQFSNSRSEMNVSTLELGDSALYLCASSLDRGSETQYFGPGTRLLVL.

The CDR3 DNA reads TGTGCCAGCTCACCACGTACAGAAGAGACCCAGTACTTC. It is translated as CASSPRTEETQYF. V gene TRBV18 combines with J gene TRBJ2-5; no clear D gene. Germline CDR1 reads KGHSH; CDR2 reads LQKENI. This CDR3 is built from 13 residues. With 1 base removed from V and 3 bases from J, the gap between germline ends came to 6 bases.

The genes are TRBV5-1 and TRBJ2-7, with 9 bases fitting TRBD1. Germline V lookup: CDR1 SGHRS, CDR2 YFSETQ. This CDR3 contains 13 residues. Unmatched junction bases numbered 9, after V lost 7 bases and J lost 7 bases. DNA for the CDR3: TGCGCCAGCGGCACAGGGACAGGGTGGGAGCAGTACTTC. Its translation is CASGTGTGWEQYF.

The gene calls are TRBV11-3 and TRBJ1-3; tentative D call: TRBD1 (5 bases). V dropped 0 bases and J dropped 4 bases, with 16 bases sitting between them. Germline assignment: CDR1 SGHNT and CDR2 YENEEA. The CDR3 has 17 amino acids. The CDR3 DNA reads TGTGCCAGCAGCTTAGACCGCAGGGAACGGTTCGGAAACACCATATATTTT. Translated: CASSLDRRERFGNTIYF.

The CDR3 nucleotides are TGTGCCAGCAGCATTGGGACAGCTAATTCACCCCTCCACTTT. Amino acid sequence: CASSIGTANSPLHF. The chain uses TRBV27 and TRBJ1-6; the match to TRBD1 covers 7 bases. From germline, CDR1 is MNHEY and CDR2 SMNVEV (reference sequence). Trimming at V came to 6 bases and at J to 6 bases, leaving 5 bases not matched to a gene. There are 14 residues in the CDR3.

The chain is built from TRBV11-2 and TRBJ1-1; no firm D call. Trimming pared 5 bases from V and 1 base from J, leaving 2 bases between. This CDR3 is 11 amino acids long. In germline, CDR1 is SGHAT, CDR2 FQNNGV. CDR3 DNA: TGTGCCAGCAGCCAGAACACTGAAGCTTTCTTT. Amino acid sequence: CASSQNTEAFF.

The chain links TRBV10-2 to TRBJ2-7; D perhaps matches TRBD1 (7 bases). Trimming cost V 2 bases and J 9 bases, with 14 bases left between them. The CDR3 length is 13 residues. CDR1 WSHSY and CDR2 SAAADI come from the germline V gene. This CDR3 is CASSERTGEVQYV. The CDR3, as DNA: TGCGCCAGCAGTGAGCGAACAGGGGAGGTGCAGTACGTC.

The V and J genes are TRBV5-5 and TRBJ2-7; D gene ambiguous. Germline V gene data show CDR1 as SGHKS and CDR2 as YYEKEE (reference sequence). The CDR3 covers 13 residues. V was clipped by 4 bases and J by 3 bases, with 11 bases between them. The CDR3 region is CASSTPPNYEQYV. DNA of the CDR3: TGTGCCAGCAGCACGCCCCCAAACTACGAGCAGTACGTC.

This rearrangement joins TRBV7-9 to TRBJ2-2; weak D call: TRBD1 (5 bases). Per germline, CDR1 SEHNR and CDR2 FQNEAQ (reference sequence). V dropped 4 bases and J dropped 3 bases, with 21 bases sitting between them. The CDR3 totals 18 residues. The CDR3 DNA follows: TGTGCCAGCAGCTCCTTTAGGGCGGACAAGGTCCACACCGGGGAGCTGTTTTTT. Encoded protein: CASSSFRADKVHTGELFF.

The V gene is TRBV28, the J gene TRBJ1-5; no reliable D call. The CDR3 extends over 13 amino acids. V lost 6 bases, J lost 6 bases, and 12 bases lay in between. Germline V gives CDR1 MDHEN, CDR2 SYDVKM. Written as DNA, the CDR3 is TGTGCCAGCAGCTTCGGGGATGGTCAGCCCCAGCATTTT. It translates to CASSFGDGQPQHF.

In DNA, the CDR3 is TGTGCCAGCAGGACGTTAGGGGCCGGGAACACCGGGGAGCTGTTTTTT. It encodes CASRTLGAGNTGELFF. The V call is TRBV27, the J call TRBJ2-2; a possible D gene is TRBD1 (5 bases). V was clipped by 6 bases and J by 1 base, with 15 bases between them. Germline V lookup: CDR1 MNHEY, CDR2 SMNVEV (reference sequence). The CDR3 runs 16 residues.

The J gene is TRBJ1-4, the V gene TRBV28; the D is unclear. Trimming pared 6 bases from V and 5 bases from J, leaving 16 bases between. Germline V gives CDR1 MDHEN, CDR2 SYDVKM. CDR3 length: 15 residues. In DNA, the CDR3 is TGTGCCAGCAGCCCTTTCCGAACAGTAAATGAAAAACTGTTTTTT. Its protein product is CASSPFRTVNEKLFF.

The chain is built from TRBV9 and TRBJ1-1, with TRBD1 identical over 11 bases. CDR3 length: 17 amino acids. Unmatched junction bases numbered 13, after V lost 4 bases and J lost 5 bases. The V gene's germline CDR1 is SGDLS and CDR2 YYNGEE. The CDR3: CASSPRRTGGPRTEAFF. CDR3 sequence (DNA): TGTGCCAGCAGCCCGAGACGGACAGGGGGCCCAAGAACTGAAGCTTTCTTT.